In this sample, the clone carrying this T cell receptor beta chain turned up many times. Its antigen remains unidentified. The read gets to within 3 residues of the CDR3 end, and the germline J gene fills in the rest. These data originate in a study of T cell clonality in common variable immunodeficiency. Whole-study results and caveats: Fewer deletions and N-nucleotide insertions were reportedly seen in common variable immunodeficiency TCR beta sequences. Fewer TCRbeta clones were shared among CVID subjects than controls. T cell subpopulation sequencing would be needed to explain CVID clonality.

Equal genomic DNA amounts from CVID and control samples were sequenced. The data were produced by immunoSEQ multiplex PCR, yet TCRdb's version contains in-frame clones alone and is incomplete. The sample has around 9,200 clones, none seen only once. The CDR3 is 13 residues long. Germline CDR1 is SGHRS and CDR2 is YFSETQ. V lost 2 bases to trimming and J lost 0 bases, with 4 bases between them. Source material: peripheral blood mononuclear cells. The receptor was isolated from a human donor with common variable immunodeficiency. The chain joins TRBV5-1 to TRBJ2-3; D gene ambiguous. The CDR3 protein is CASSFGSTDTQYF. The sequenced part of the CDR3 DNA is TGCGCCAGCAGCTTCGGTAGCACAGATACG.